The 32 T cell receptor beta chains given below trace back to one sample, sequenced in a study of blood T cell repertoires in COVID-19. TCRdb keeps only in-frame clones here, not all; method: immunoSEQ multiplex PCR. The data contain approximately 300,000 clones, roughly 85% of them singletons. The sample consisted of PBMCs or T cells enriched from blood (not recorded which). The receptor set was obtained from a woman aged 25 to 39 who had recovered from COVID-19.

The sample holds one count of this clone. The V and J genes are TRBV11-2 and TRBJ1-3; D perhaps matches TRBD1 (5 bases). The V and J ends lost 5 bases and 3 bases respectively, with 11 bases between them. Looked up from germline, CDR1 is SGHAT and CDR2 is FQNNGV. CDR3 length: 14 residues. CDR3 sequence: CASSARGDGNTIYF. CDR3 bases: TGTGCCAGCAGCGCCCGGGGGGATGGAAACACCATATATTTT.

The gene calls are TRBV30 and TRBJ2-7; weak D call: TRBD2 (6 bases). Deletions cut 4 bases from V and 5 bases from J, with 15 bases between. There are 13 residues in the CDR3. Germline CDR1 GTSNPN, CDR2 SVGIG (reference sequence). In DNA, the CDR3 is TGTGCCTGGACCCGATGGAGGGTCAACGAGCAGTACTTC. Its translation: CAWTRWRVNEQYF.

Judged by abundance, this clone is medium-sized. This chain connects TRBV2 to TRBJ2-7, with TRBD2 matching over 12 bases. Trimming took 6 bases from V and 2 from J; bases not matched to a gene: 11. CDR3 length: 17 amino acids. CDR1 and CDR2 from the germline V gene are SNHLY and FYNNEI. CDR3 sequence (DNA): TGTGCCAGCAGCGGAGAAGGACTAGCGGGGAGTACCTACGAGCAGTACTTC. Amino acid sequence: CASSGEGLAGSTYEQYF.

V gene TRBV18 combines with J gene TRBJ1-2; TRBD1 agrees at 9 bases. V dropped 2 bases and J dropped 2; count of bases not matched to a gene: 3. The length of the CDR3 is 15 residues. Germline V gene lookup returns CDR1 KGHSH and CDR2 LQKENI. The CDR3 protein is CASSPRGQGNYGYTF. The CDR3 DNA is TGTGCCAGCTCACCAAGGGGACAGGGAAACTATGGCTACACCTTC.

The rearrangement joins TRBV30 to TRBJ1-5; 7 bases are a match to TRBD1. V lost 2 bases, J lost 1 base, and 8 bases stayed unmatched. CDR1 is GTSNPN and CDR2 is SVGIG in the germline V gene (reference sequence). The CDR3 contains 16 residues. CDR3 nucleotide sequence: TGTGCCTGGAGTCCGGAGACAGGGAGGAGCAATCAGCCCCAGCATTTT. This encodes CAWSPETGRSNQPQHF.

This chain links TRBV9 with TRBJ1-2, with D tentatively TRBD1 (5 bases). The ends were cut back, 0 bases at V and 4 bases at J, with 13 bases in the middle. Germline V lookup: CDR1 SGDLS, CDR2 YYNGEE. This CDR3 has 15 residues. The CDR3 region is CASSVAPGSGYGYTF. The CDR3 bases are TGTGCCAGCAGCGTAGCCCCAGGGTCTGGCTATGGCTACACCTTC.

The V gene is TRBV5-1, the J gene TRBJ2-1, with 16 nucleotides matching TRBD2. The CDR3 has 16 residues. Germline CDR1 is SGHRS and CDR2 is YFSETQ. V shed 3 bases and J 7 bases; nucleotides not matched to a gene: 4. CDR3 sequence: CASSSGLAGGPNEQFF. CDR3 DNA sequence: TGCGCCAGCAGCTCGGGACTAGCGGGGGGGCCAAATGAGCAGTTCTTC.

The rearrangement links TRBV5-1 to TRBJ2-2; 10 nucleotides agree with TRBD1. J gave up 6 bases and V 6 bases, and 5 bases lay outside the gene matches. CDR1 is SGHRS and CDR2 is YFSETQ in the germline V gene. This CDR3 has 14 residues. The CDR3 DNA follows: TGCGCCAGCACCGGGACAGGGGACGCCGGGGAGCTGTTTTTT. Residues: CASTGTGDAGELFF.

The V call is TRBV5-6, the J call TRBJ2-7, with a weak D call TRBD2 (6 bases). The ends were cut back, 2 bases at V and 1 base at J, with 13 bases in the middle. CDR1 is SGHDT, CDR2 YYEEEE, per germline. This CDR3 is 15 amino acids long. This chain's CDR3 is CASSFAGRLSYEQYF. In DNA form, the CDR3 reads TGTGCCAGCAGCTTTGCGGGGCGTCTGTCCTACGAGCAGTACTTC.

The rearrangement links TRBV6-5 to TRBJ1-5, with 9 positions matching TRBD1. The CDR3 is 15 amino acids. Germline V gene sequence: CDR1 MNHEY, CDR2 SVGAGI. J lost 4 bases, V lost 6 bases, and 7 bases had no gene match. CDR3 in DNA: TGTGCCAGCAGATCCATGACAGGGGGGAATCAGCCCCAGCATTTT. It encodes CASRSMTGGNQPQHF.

This clone showed up just once. The rearrangement uses TRBV5-1 and TRBJ1-6; 7 nucleotides align to TRBD1. V was pared by 1 base and J by 11 bases, with 6 bases of the junction left unmatched. The CDR3 loop spans 14 amino acids. The germline gives CDR1 SGHRS, CDR2 YFSETQ. The CDR3 protein is CASSLWTGGAPLHF. As DNA, the CDR3 is TGCGCCAGCAGCTTGTGGACAGGAGGTGCACCCCTCCACTTT.

This chain connects TRBV7-9 to TRBJ2-7, with 7 bases that match TRBD1. CDR1 is SEHNR, CDR2 FQNEAQ, per germline (reference sequence). Germline trimming cut 3 bases from V and 3 bases from J; bases unmatched to any gene: 8. This CDR3 region has 15 residues. The CDR3 is CASSLGKTGDYEQYF. The CDR3 nucleotides read TGTGCCAGCAGCTTGGGAAAAACAGGGGACTACGAGCAGTACTTC. Filled out from reference TRBV7-9 and TRBJ2-7, the complete variable domain reads DTGVSQNPRHKITKRGQNVTFRCDPISEHNRLYWYRQTLGQGPEFLTYFQNEAQLEKSRLLSDRFSAERPKGSFSTLEIQRTEQGDSAMYLCASSLGKTGDYEQYFGPGTRLTVT.

The chain links TRBV27 to TRBJ1-2; 11 bases are a match to TRBD1. The CDR3 spans 16 residues. After removal of 6 bases from V and 6 bases from J, the junction contained 12 bases not matched to a gene. CDR1 is MNHEY and CDR2 is SMNVEV in the germline V gene (reference sequence). The CDR3 protein is CASRIPGTGGVDGYTF. CDR3 nucleotide sequence: TGTGCCAGCAGAATCCCCGGGACAGGGGGAGTGGATGGCTACACCTTC.

The chain links TRBV5-4 to TRBJ2-2; 10 nucleotides align to TRBD2. Trimming cost V 5 bases and J 4 bases; bases outside gene matches: 5. The CDR3 loop spans 15 amino acids. CDR1 and CDR2 (germline): SGHNT, YYREEE (reference sequence). Here the CDR3 reads CASSERGGITGELFF. CDR3 sequence (DNA): TGTGCCAGCAGTGAGCGGGGGGGGATCACCGGGGAGCTGTTTTTT. Using reference TRBV5-4 and TRBJ2-2 for the parts outside the CDR3, the full variable domain is ETGVTQSPTHLIKTRGQQVTLRCSSQSGHNTVSWYQQALGQGPQFIFQYYREEENGRGNFPPRFSGLQFPNYSSELNVNALELDDSALYLCASSERGGITGELFFGEGSRLTVL.

This CDR3 is CASSSRDRANTEAFF. In DNA, the CDR3 is TGTGCCAGCAGCTCCCGGGACAGAGCTAACACTGAAGCTTTCTTT. The chain combines TRBV14 with TRBJ1-1; 7 bases match TRBD1. The germline CDR1 and CDR2 sequences are SGHDN and FVKESK. This CDR3 spans 15 amino acids. With 5 bases clipped from V and 2 bases from J, the junction kept 8 bases outside the gene matches.

The rearrangement links TRBV5-1 to TRBJ2-3; 10 bases line up with TRBD2. CDR1 and CDR2 (germline): SGHRS, YFSETQ. The CDR3 runs to 16 residues. The ends lost 4 bases at V and 3 bases at J; junction bases unmatched: 8. Here the CDR3 reads CASSLGSSGGTDTQYF. CDR3 DNA: TGCGCCAGCAGCCTGGGGTCTAGCGGGGGAACAGATACGCAGTATTTT.

The gene calls are TRBV4-3 and TRBJ2-3, with 7 bases lining up with TRBD2. CDR1 LGHNA and CDR2 YSLEER come from the germline V gene. The CDR3 is made up of 16 amino acids. V trimming: 3 bases; J trimming: 7 bases; junction bases outside the gene matches: 13. The chain's CDR3 is CASSQGVVGSGNTQYF. DNA of the CDR3: TGCGCCAGCAGCCAGGGGGTTGTGGGGAGCGGGAATACGCAGTATTTT.

V and J are TRBV5-6 and TRBJ2-7; maybe TRBD1 (5 bases). With 1 base removed from V and 2 bases from J, the gap between germline ends came to 10 bases. The CDR3 is 14 amino acids. Germline CDR1 SGHDT, CDR2 YYEEEE. The CDR3 region is CASSLWAGPYEQYF. For the CDR3, the DNA is TGTGCCAGCAGCTTGTGGGCAGGGCCCTACGAGCAGTACTTC.

The V call is TRBV5-1, the J call TRBJ2-7; 13 bases match TRBD2. Looked up from germline, CDR1 is SGHRS and CDR2 is YFSETQ. The CDR3 length is 17 residues. J lost 0 bases, V lost 4 bases, and 7 bases had no gene match. This CDR3 is CASSPTSGGPRSYEQYF. The CDR3 nucleotides read TGCGCCAGCAGCCCGACTAGCGGGGGGCCCCGCTCCTACGAGCAGTACTTC.

This chain links TRBV10-3 with TRBJ1-3; 9 bases map to TRBD1. The ends lost 3 bases at V and 1 base at J; junction bases unmatched: 13. The CDR3 loop spans 19 amino acids. In germline, CDR1 is ENHRY, CDR2 SYGVKD. CDR3 DNA: TGTGCCATCAGTGACCCGGGACAGGGAAGGGTGTCTTCTGGAAACACCATATATTTT. Protein: CAISDPGQGRVSSGNTIYF.

The J gene is TRBJ1-1, the V gene TRBV14; 8 nucleotides align to TRBD1. Germline CDR1 SGHDN, CDR2 FVKESK. Losses at the gene ends were 4 bases for V and 0 bases for J; bases not matched to a gene: 10. The CDR3 contains 17 residues. CDR3 loop: CASSRGQGSPMNTEAFF. Here the CDR3 DNA reads TGTGCCAGCAGCCGCGGACAGGGTTCACCTATGAACACTGAAGCTTTCTTT.

The chain carries TRBV6-5 and TRBJ2-1; 7 nucleotides agree with TRBD2. V was clipped by 3 bases and J by 0 bases; unmatched bases: 5. Germline V gene lookup returns CDR1 MNHEY and CDR2 SVGAGI. This CDR3 contains 16 residues. CDR3 in amino acids: CASSYFRGVSYNEQFF. The CDR3 nucleotides read TGTGCCAGCAGTTATTTCCGGGGGGTCTCCTACAATGAGCAGTTCTTC.

The chain employs TRBV19 and TRBJ1-6; D is perhaps TRBD1 (5 bases). The ends were cut back, 0 bases at V and 10 bases at J, with 13 bases in the middle. This CDR3 has 15 amino acids. Per the germline V gene, CDR1 is LNHDA and CDR2 is SQIVND (reference sequence). The CDR3 loop is CASSIDRPGISPLHF. In nucleotides, the CDR3 is TGTGCCAGTAGTATAGATCGTCCAGGGATCTCACCCCTCCACTTT.

The chain carries TRBV9 and TRBJ1-1; 7 bases fit TRBD1. This CDR3 comprises 15 residues. The ends lost 4 bases at V and 1 base at J; junction bases unmatched: 7. CDR1 is SGDLS, CDR2 YYNGEE, per germline. CDR3 region: CASSPVDRENTEAFF. The CDR3 DNA reads TGTGCCAGCAGCCCCGTAGACAGGGAGAACACTGAAGCTTTCTTT.

This chain connects TRBV6-6 to TRBJ1-5; 7 bases map to TRBD1. This CDR3 is 16 amino acids long. Germline V gene data show CDR1 as MNHNY and CDR2 as SVGAGI (reference sequence). V was clipped by 2 bases and J by 4 bases; unmatched bases: 8. CDR3 sequence reads: CASSYLGNRGNQPQHF. The CDR3 region has the DNA TGTGCCAGCAGTTACCTTGGGAACAGGGGAAATCAGCCCCAGCATTTT.

The V call is TRBV11-2, the J call TRBJ1-3, with D uncertain. The CDR3 extends over 16 amino acids. CDR1 and CDR2 from the germline V gene are SGHAT and FQNNGV. V was clipped by 0 bases and J by 0 bases, with 9 bases between them. The CDR3 DNA reads as TGTGCCAGCAGCTTAGAACGGGATAACTCTGGAAACACCATATATTTT. It is translated as CASSLERDNSGNTIYF. Drawing the rest from reference TRBV11-2 and TRBJ1-3, the complete variable domain is EAGVAQSPRYKIIEKRQSVAFWCNPISGHATLYWYQQILGQGPKLLIQFQNNGVVDDSQLPKDRFSAERLKGVDSTLKIQPAKLEDSAVYLCASSLERDNSGNTIYFGEGSWLTVV.

The chain carries TRBV6-5 and TRBJ1-2; no clear D. Looked up from germline, CDR1 is MNHEY and CDR2 is SVGAGI. Trimming stripped 6 bases from V and 2 bases from J, with 10 bases between. There are 13 residues in the CDR3. CDR3 bases: TGTGCCAGCAGCCGAACAGAGAACTATGGCTACACCTTC. Translated, it gives CASSRTENYGYTF.

This chain connects TRBV30 to TRBJ2-7; no reliable D call. Per the germline V gene, CDR1 is GTSNPN and CDR2 is SVGIG (reference sequence). Trimming took off 3 bases at V and 2 bases at J, with 5 bases between the two ends. The CDR3 runs to 11 residues. CDR3 coding DNA: TGTGCCTGGAGGGCAGCCTACGAGCAGTACTTC. Amino acids: CAWRAAYEQYF.

The genes are TRBV10-3 and TRBJ2-7, with 7 nucleotides matching TRBD1. Germline loops: CDR1 ENHRY, CDR2 SYGVKD. The CDR3 totals 16 residues. J gave up 4 bases and V 2 bases, and 11 bases lay outside the gene matches. Written as DNA, the CDR3 is TGTGCCATCAGTGAGGCCAGGGGGTCGTTTAGGTACGAGCAGTACTTC. Protein product: CAISEARGSFRYEQYF.

This clone showed up just once. The chain combines TRBV6-5 with TRBJ2-7; maybe TRBD1 (6 bases). The V gene lost 8 bases and the J gene lost 0 bases, with 14 bases spanning the gap. Germline CDR1 is MNHEY and CDR2 is SVGAGI. The CDR3 runs 14 residues. Written as DNA, the CDR3 is TGTGCCAGCTACGACAGGTCCTCCTCCTACGAGCAGTACTTC. This translates into CASYDRSSSYEQYF.

This clone was observed once. The chain joins TRBV20-1 to TRBJ2-5; D is unclear. The CDR3 runs to 11 residues. Germline CDR1 DFQATT, CDR2 SNEGSKA (reference sequence). The V and J ends lost 2 bases and 2 bases respectively, with 3 bases between them. CDR3 sequence (DNA): TGCAGTGCTAGATCTCAAGAGACCCAGTACTTC. Translating it yields CSARSQETQYF.

The chain employs TRBV6-5 and TRBJ1-1; possibly TRBD1 for D (5 bases). The CDR3 consists of 15 residues. Trimming took 0 bases from V and 1 from J, leaving 9 bases between them. The V gene's germline CDR1 is MNHEY and CDR2 SVGAGI. DNA of the CDR3: TGTGCCAGCAGTTACTCGGGGCAGCGGAACACTGAAGCTTTCTTT. Translated: CASSYSGQRNTEAFF.